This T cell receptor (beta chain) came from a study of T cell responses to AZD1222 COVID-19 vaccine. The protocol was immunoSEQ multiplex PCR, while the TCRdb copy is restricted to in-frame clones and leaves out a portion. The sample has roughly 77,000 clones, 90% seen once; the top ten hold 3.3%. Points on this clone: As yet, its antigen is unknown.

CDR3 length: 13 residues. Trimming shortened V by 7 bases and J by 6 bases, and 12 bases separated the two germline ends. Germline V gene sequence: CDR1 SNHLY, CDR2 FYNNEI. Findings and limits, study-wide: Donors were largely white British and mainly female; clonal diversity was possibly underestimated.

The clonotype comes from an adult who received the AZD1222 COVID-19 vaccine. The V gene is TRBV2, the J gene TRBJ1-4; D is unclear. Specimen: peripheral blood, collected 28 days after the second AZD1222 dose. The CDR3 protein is CASTASRDEKLFF. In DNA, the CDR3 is TGTGCCAGCACGGCGAGTCGCGATGAAAAACTGTTTTTT.